Presented here are 18 T cell receptor beta chains from one specimen sequenced in a study of shared clonotypes between healthy human individuals (dated by TCRdb to about 2020). Library prep was done by the immunoSEQ multiplex PCR assay. What TCRdb holds here is the immuneACCESS table cut down to in-frame rearrangements. Part of the clones is not present; checked against another copy, under half of the missing clones reflect an unresolved V gene, and the others are unexplained. For this sample the table gives about 2.4 million clones, of which around nine tenths were detected only once. The ten largest account for around 0.15% of the sample. The sequenced material came from naive CD4+ T cells sorted from blood. What this sample's cell subset or site label stands for: CD45RA+ positively selected. The receptors were gathered from a man aged 18 to 35 in good health.

V and J are TRBV10-3 and TRBJ2-5, with TRBD1 matching over 8 bases. The junction had 5 bases not matched to a gene; V was cut back by 2 bases and J by 12 bases. Germline CDR1 is ENHRY and CDR2 is SYGVKD. This CDR3 spans 12 amino acids. The CDR3 DNA is TGTGCCATCAGTGAGCCCCAGGGGGCGGAGTACTTC. It codes for CAISEPQGAEYF.

The chain is built from TRBV5-4 and TRBJ1-6, with TRBD1 matching over 7 bases. The CDR3 runs 14 residues. Germline loops: CDR1 SGHNT, CDR2 YYREEE (reference sequence). Trimming cost V 3 bases and J 5 bases; bases outside gene matches: 2. The CDR3, as DNA: TGTGCCAGCAGCTACAGGGGAGATAATTCACCCCTCCACTTT. Translated: CASSYRGDNSPLHF.

This clone appeared once. This chain connects TRBV5-1 to TRBJ2-2; D not certain. V gave up 4 bases and J gave up 0 bases, with 7 bases separating them. The CDR3 is 14 residues long. The germline CDR1 and CDR2 sequences are SGHRS and YFSETQ. CDR3 nucleotides: TGCGCCAGCAGCACTGACACGAACACCGGGGAGCTGTTTTTT. This sequence encodes CASSTDTNTGELFF.

This clone came up once. The V gene is TRBV11-2, the J gene TRBJ1-3, with no clear D. The V gene lost 2 bases and the J gene lost 0 bases, with 11 bases spanning the gap. Germline CDR1 reads SGHAT; CDR2 reads FQNNGV. The CDR3 has 16 amino acids. Here the CDR3 DNA reads TGTGCCAGCAGCTTAAGGGCAGGAAACTCTGGAAACACCATATATTTT. It is translated as CASSLRAGNSGNTIYF.

V gene TRBV27 combines with J gene TRBJ2-2; D gene uncertain. Germline V gives CDR1 MNHEY, CDR2 SMNVEV (reference sequence). This CDR3 is built from 14 residues. Deletions cut 1 base from V and 5 bases from J, with 8 bases between. The CDR3 DNA follows: TGTGCCAGCAGTTTATTGGCACCGACCGGGGAGCTGTTTTTT. Amino acids: CASSLLAPTGELFF.

The chain couples TRBV5-1 to TRBJ1-6, with 7 bases that match TRBD1. This CDR3 comprises 15 residues. CDR1 is SGHRS and CDR2 is YFSETQ in the germline V gene. The V and J ends lost 1 base and 6 bases, in that order; junction bases with no gene match: 4. The CDR3 sequence is CASSLKGAGNSPLHF. CDR3 nucleotide sequence: TGCGCCAGCAGCTTGAAGGGGGCGGGTAATTCACCCCTCCACTTT.

This chain connects TRBV15 to TRBJ1-5, with D possibly TRBD1 on 6 matching bases. Trimming cost V 1 base and J 6 bases, with 10 bases left between them. The CDR3 has 14 amino acids. The V gene's germline CDR1 is LNHNV and CDR2 YYDKDF (reference sequence). In nucleotides, the CDR3 is TGTGCCACCAGCAGAGGTGGGGGCGGTCAGCCCCAGCATTTT. Amino acids: CATSRGGGGQPQHF.

Here the CDR3 reads CASSLYGTGETQYF. The CDR3 coding sequence is TGTGCCAGCAGTTTATATGGGACTGGGGAGACCCAGTACTTC. This chain uses TRBV27 with TRBJ2-5; D is possibly TRBD2 (6 bases). CDR3 size: 14 residues. V was pared by 1 base and J by 5 bases, with 11 bases between. Per the germline V gene, CDR1 is MNHEY and CDR2 is SMNVEV (reference sequence).

CDR3 coding DNA: TGCGCCAGCAGCTTGATATCTTACCAAGAGACCCAGTACTTC. Protein product: CASSLISYQETQYF. The V call is TRBV5-1, the J call TRBJ2-5; D ambiguous. Trimming removed 1 base from V and 0 bases from J, with 7 bases in between. The CDR3 is 14 amino acids. Per germline, CDR1 SGHRS and CDR2 YFSETQ.

This rearrangement joins TRBV5-4 to TRBJ2-1, with TRBD1 as a possible D gene (5 bases). The CDR3 runs 14 residues. V dropped 7 bases and J dropped 7 bases, with 18 bases sitting between them. CDR1 SGHNT and CDR2 YYREEE come from the germline V gene (reference sequence). CDR3 sequence reads: CASALGASFNEQFF. The DNA for the CDR3 is TGTGCCAGCGCACTTGGGGCGAGTTTTAATGAGCAGTTCTTC.

Regarding this clone: The sample carries other DNA sequences with the same CDR3. This chain joins TRBV5-1 and TRBJ1-1, with TRBD1 matching 7 bases. The CDR3 is made up of 14 amino acids. Germline V CDR1 and CDR2: SGHRS, YFSETQ. V was pared by 4 bases and J by 2 bases, with 5 bases of the junction left unmatched. CDR3 region: CASSPGTANTEAFF. The CDR3, as DNA: TGCGCCAGCAGCCCCGGGACAGCAAACACTGAAGCTTTCTTT.

The rearrangement links TRBV2 to TRBJ1-2; no definite D call. This CDR3 has 11 amino acids. Trimming cost V 3 bases and J 9 bases, with 8 bases left between them. From germline, CDR1 is SNHLY and CDR2 FYNNEI. The CDR3 region is CASSEGGRYTF. DNA for the CDR3: TGTGCCAGCAGTGAGGGAGGTCGCTACACCTTC.

In the case of this clone: The same CDR3 can be traced to other DNA sequences in this sample. The chain links TRBV9 to TRBJ2-7; a possible D gene is TRBD2 (6 bases). The V end lost 0 bases, the J end lost 4 bases, and 11 bases lay between the germline ends. This CDR3 region has 14 residues. The V gene's germline CDR1 is SGDLS and CDR2 YYNGEE. The CDR3 region has the DNA TGTGCCAGCAGCGTAGCGGGAGCAGGGTACGAGCAGTACTTC. Its translation: CASSVAGAGYEQYF.

This clone was seen once. The J gene is TRBJ1-4, the V gene TRBV5-4; 8 positions match TRBD1. The CDR3 sequence is 15 residues long. Unmatched junction bases numbered 6, after V lost 0 bases and J lost 8 bases. The germline V gene has CDR1 SGHNT and CDR2 YYREEE (reference sequence). The CDR3 region is CASSLGTGLEEKLFF. The CDR3 DNA follows: TGTGCCAGCAGCTTGGGGACAGGGTTGGAGGAAAAACTGTTTTTT.

The chain links TRBV7-6 to TRBJ2-3; TRBD2 matches 7 bases. The germline V gene encodes CDR1 SGHVS and CDR2 FNYEAQ. The CDR3 has 16 residues. Trimming removed 1 base from V and 0 bases from J; junction bases left unmatched: 4. DNA for the CDR3: TGTGCCAGCAGCTTAGGGCTAGCGGTTAGCACAGATACGCAGTATTTT. This gives the protein CASSLGLAVSTDTQYF.

This chain uses TRBV7-2 with TRBJ1-2, with D maybe TRBD1 (6 bases). Between the trimmed V and J ends, which lost 4 bases and 4 bases, there was a span of 13 bases. The CDR3 extends over 14 amino acids. Per germline, CDR1 SGHTA and CDR2 FQGNSA. The CDR3 protein is CASSSRGPSYGYTF. The CDR3 DNA follows: TGTGCCAGCAGCTCCCGGGGGCCGAGCTATGGCTACACCTTC. Full variable domain (rest looked up from reference TRBV7-2 and TRBJ1-2): GAGVSQSPSNKVTEKGKDVELRCDPISGHTALYWYRQSLGQGLEFLIYFQGNSAPDKSGLPSDRFSAERTGGSVSTLTIQRTQQEDSAVYLCASSSRGPSYGYTFGSGTRLTVV.

To note about this clone: Other DNA sequences in the same sample also yield this CDR3. The V call is TRBV5-1, the J call TRBJ2-6, with D uncertain. Germline V gives CDR1 SGHRS, CDR2 YFSETQ. The CDR3 consists of 16 residues. V lost 0 bases to trimming and J lost 3 bases, with 10 bases between them. DNA of the CDR3: TGCGCCAGCAGCTTGGGAGGTGTTAGTGGGGCCAACGTCCTGACTTTC. As protein: CASSLGGVSGANVLTF.

The chain uses TRBV28 and TRBJ2-3, with D possibly matching TRBD2 (5 bases). CDR1 and CDR2 from the germline V gene are MDHEN and SYDVKM. Trimming took off 6 bases at V and 8 bases at J, with 15 bases between the two ends. The CDR3 loop spans 13 amino acids. The CDR3 region is CASRDSTVGTQYF. CDR3 nucleotide sequence: TGTGCCAGCAGGGACTCTACGGTGGGTACGCAGTATTTT.